The source of this T cell receptor beta chain is a study of beta chain features in type 1 diabetes. For this clone: Its specificity is not known.

Study-wide results and caveats: The naive, central memory and Treg TCRB repertoires showed an apparent similarity that was greater among patients than among healthy donors.

Isolated RNA was reverse transcribed in full, so expressed TCRB transcripts were sequenced. Approximately 3.6 million reads, on average, came from each naive, central memory and regulatory T cell sample. Assay: immunoSEQ multiplex PCR; the TCRdb copy retains only in-frame clones and omits some. The sample holds around 500,000 clones; about an eighth are singletons and the top ten take 0.04% to 0.05%. Germline V gene sequence: CDR1 SGHTA, CDR2 FQGNSA. The trim removed 2 bases at V and 2 bases at J, leaving 3 bases unmatched. The CDR3 sequence is 14 residues long. This chain uses TRBV7-2 with TRBJ2-7; 7 nucleotides agree with TRBD2. The sample was naive CD4+ T cells from blood. The source is a woman younger than 30 in good health. CDR3: CASSLRLAAYEQYF. The CDR3, as DNA: TGTGCCAGCAGCTTAAGACTAGCAGCCTACGAGCAGTACTTC.